This is a list of T cell receptor beta chains from one sample in a study of blood T cell repertoires in COVID-19. Only in-frame clones appear in the TCRdb table, and some are missing; sequencing was by immunoSEQ multiplex PCR. The sample holds a few hundred thousand clones, approximately 83% seen once. Sequencing was done on a sample of PBMCs or T cells enriched from blood (not recorded which). Every receptor here comes from a woman between 25 and 40 years old who had recovered from COVID-19. The CDR3 runs from the conserved cysteine through the conserved F or W. A D gene is named only where the DNA matches it firmly. Size is omitted from some rows. Given values are once, few, many or a class for expanded clones.

D: -
size: -
J: TRBJ1-2
V: TRBV21-1
CDR3: CASSYGTAGYGYTF
DNA: TGTGCCAGCAGCTATGGGACAGCCGGCTATGGCTACACCTTC

D: TRBD2
size: -
J: TRBJ2-3
V: TRBV28
CDR3: CASSSRRSGGPRSTDTQYF
DNA: TGTGCCAGCAGCTCCCGACGGAGCGGGGGCCCGAGGAGCACAGATACGCAGTATTTT

D: -
size: -
J: TRBJ2-6
V: TRBV5-4
CDR3: CASSSAGANVLTF
DNA: TGTGCCAGCAGCTCGGCTGGGGCCAACGTCCTGACTTTC

D: TRBD1
size: few
J: TRBJ1-2
V: TRBV14
CDR3: CASSQGIVETRTGPGYTF
DNA: TGTGCCAGCAGCCAAGGAATCGTTGAGACGAGGACAGGCCCCGGCTACACCTTC

D: TRBD1
size: -
J: TRBJ1-2
V: TRBV5-1
CDR3: CASSLSDRGRFGYTF
DNA: TGCGCCAGCAGCTTATCGGACAGGGGGCGTTTTGGCTACACCTTC

D: -
size: -
J: TRBJ2-7
V: TRBV5-1
CDR3: CASSLGIAETYEQYF
DNA: TGCGCCAGCAGCTTGGGTATAGCGGAAACCTACGAGCAGTACTTC

D: -
size: once
J: TRBJ1-4
V: TRBV6-5
CDR3: CASRSRGGVELFF
DNA: TGTGCCAGCAGGTCACGTGGAGGGGTCGAACTGTTTTTT

D: -
size: -
J: TRBJ2-7
V: TRBV3-1/TRBV3-2
CDR3: CASSFQRRRASEDEQYF
DNA: TGTGCCAGCAGCTTTCAAAGGCGGAGGGCCTCAGAAGACGAGCAGTACTTC

D: -
size: -
J: TRBJ1-4
V: TRBV19
CDR3: CASSTILIRGIDEKLFF
DNA: TGTGCCAGTAGTACCATCCTAATCAGGGGAATCGATGAAAAACTGTTTTTT

D: TRBD2
size: few
J: TRBJ2-5
V: TRBV7-2
CDR3: CASSLIGRGETQYF
DNA: TGTGCCAGCAGCCTAATCGGGAGGGGGGAGACCCAGTACTTC

D: TRBD1
size: -
J: TRBJ1-5
V: TRBV5-8
CDR3: CASSLQGSNQPQHF
DNA: TGTGCCAGCAGCTTACAGGGGAGCAATCAGCCCCAGCATTTT

D: -
size: -
J: TRBJ1-2
V: TRBV4-2
CDR3: CASSPESARGGSSYGYTF
DNA: TGTGCCAGCAGCCCAGAAAGTGCCCGTGGGGGGTCTAGCTATGGCTACACCTTC

D: TRBD2
size: few
J: TRBJ2-7
V: TRBV27
CDR3: CASKLSGASYEQYF
DNA: TGTGCCAGCAAACTTAGCGGGGCTTCCTACGAGCAGTACTTC

D: TRBD1
size: once
J: TRBJ2-6
V: TRBV5-1
CDR3: CASSLGQGLSGANVLTF
DNA: TGCGCCAGCAGCCTTGGACAGGGGCTCTCTGGGGCCAACGTCCTGACTTTC

D: TRBD2
size: many
J: TRBJ2-1
V: TRBV3-1/TRBV3-2
CDR3: CASRRTSGTEEQFF
DNA: TGTGCCAGCAGACGCACTAGCGGGACAGAAGAGCAGTTCTTC

D: -
size: -
J: TRBJ1-1
V: TRBV30
CDR3: CAWERGTEAFF
DNA: TGTGCCTGGGAGAGGGGGACTGAAGCTTTCTTT

D: -
size: -
J: TRBJ1-1
V: TRBV3-1/TRBV3-2
CDR3: CASSQDHGINTEAFF
DNA: TGTGCCAGCAGCCAAGATCACGGGATCAACACTGAAGCTTTCTTT

D: -
size: -
J: TRBJ1-1
V: TRBV5-4
CDR3: CASSLAVAGGAFF
DNA: TGTGCCAGCAGCTTGGCCGTGGCGGGCGGAGCTTTCTTT

D: -
size: -
J: TRBJ2-1
V: TRBV28
CDR3: CASSPLGYSYNEQFF
DNA: TGTGCCAGCAGTCCTCTGGGCTACTCCTACAATGAGCAGTTCTTC

D: TRBD1
size: -
J: TRBJ1-6
V: TRBV7-6
CDR3: CASSPQGGHNSPLHF
DNA: TGTGCCAGCAGCCCACAGGGGGGGCATAATTCACCCCTCCACTTT

D: -
size: -
J: TRBJ2-7
V: TRBV28
CDR3: CASSRRTNDEQYF
DNA: TGTGCCAGCAGTCGGCGGACAAACGACGAGCAGTACTTC

D: -
size: -
J: TRBJ2-2
V: TRBV7-3
CDR3: CASSAQLDGTGELFF
DNA: TGTGCCAGCAGCGCACAACTAGATGGCACCGGGGAGCTGTTTTTT

D: TRBD1
size: few
J: TRBJ1-5
V: TRBV6-6
CDR3: CASSPPGLQGANQPQHF
DNA: TGTGCCAGCAGTCCCCCGGGTCTACAGGGGGCGAATCAGCCCCAGCATTTT

D: TRBD1
size: -
J: TRBJ2-3
V: TRBV6-5
CDR3: CASSYPQGQGKETQYF
DNA: TGTGCCAGCAGTTACCCGCAGGGACAGGGGAAGGAGACGCAGTATTTT

D: -
size: once
J: TRBJ2-1
V: TRBV19
CDR3: CASSLSSSYNEQFF
DNA: TGTGCCAGTAGTCTTTCGAGCTCCTACAATGAGCAGTTCTTC

D: -
size: -
J: TRBJ1-1
V: TRBV5-1
CDR3: CASSFGANTEAFF
DNA: TGCGCCAGCAGCTTCGGTGCGAACACTGAAGCTTTCTTT

D: TRBD2
size: -
J: TRBJ2-6
V: TRBV28
CDR3: CASSLSGGPSGANVLTF
DNA: TGTGCCAGCAGTTTATCGGGAGGCCCCTCTGGGGCCAACGTCCTGACTTTC

D: -
size: -
J: TRBJ2-1
V: TRBV7-8
CDR3: CASSLLSLNNEQFF
DNA: TGTGCCAGCAGCCTTCTATCACTGAACAATGAGCAGTTCTTC

D: -
size: -
J: TRBJ1-5
V: TRBV6-6
CDR3: CASSYWSRVDQPQHF
DNA: TGTGCCAGCAGTTACTGGTCCAGGGTCGATCAGCCCCAGCATTTT

D: -
size: -
J: TRBJ2-1
V: TRBV28
CDR3: CASRSPGYNEQFF
DNA: TGTGCCAGCCGAAGCCCCGGTTACAATGAGCAGTTCTTC

D: TRBD1
size: -
J: TRBJ1-1
V: TRBV9
CDR3: CASSVGLQGANTEAFF
DNA: TGTGCCAGCAGCGTAGGGCTTCAGGGGGCGAACACTGAAGCTTTCTTT

D: TRBD1
size: few
J: TRBJ2-7
V: TRBV5-6
CDR3: CASSLLAGGYYEQYF
DNA: TGTGCCAGCAGCTTGTTGGCAGGGGGCTACTACGAGCAGTACTTC

D: -
size: -
J: TRBJ2-1
V: TRBV11-3
CDR3: CASSLAPGVCGREQFF
DNA: TGTGCCAGCAGCTTAGCCCCCGGGGTTTGTGGGCGTGAGCAGTTCTTC

D: -
size: once
J: TRBJ1-1
V: TRBV10-3
CDR3: CAACGAGENTEAFF
DNA: TGTGCCGCCTGCGGGGCAGGAGAGAACACTGAAGCTTTCTTT

D: -
size: -
J: TRBJ2-5
V: TRBV7-6
CDR3: CASSLIYPREIGETQYF
DNA: TGTGCCAGCAGCTTAATATACCCGCGAGAGATTGGAGAGACCCAGTACTTC

D: -
size: -
J: TRBJ2-7
V: TRBV6-1
CDR3: CASSEPQFSYEQYF
DNA: TGTGCCAGCAGTGAACCCCAGTTCTCCTACGAGCAGTACTTC

D: -
size: -
J: TRBJ2-3
V: TRBV5-4
CDR3: CASSLARVDTQYF
DNA: TGTGCCAGCAGCTTGGCCAGGGTTGATACGCAGTATTTT

D: -
size: once
J: TRBJ2-1
V: TRBV5-1
CDR3: CASSLRQGNEQFF
DNA: TGCGCCAGCAGCTTGAGGCAGGGGAATGAGCAGTTCTTC

D: TRBD2
size: once
J: TRBJ2-7
V: TRBV27
CDR3: CASSLYTPRGGSSYEQYF
DNA: TGTGCCAGCAGTTTATATACTCCCCGTGGCGGGAGCTCCTACGAGCAGTACTTC

D: -
size: -
J: TRBJ2-5
V: TRBV28
CDR3: CASAPQGRGVEETQYF
DNA: TGTGCCAGCGCCCCCCAGGGGAGGGGAGTAGAAGAGACCCAGTACTTC

D: -
size: -
J: TRBJ1-1
V: TRBV30
CDR3: CAWSTGNLNTEAFF
DNA: TGTGCCTGGAGTACAGGGAATCTGAACACTGAAGCTTTCTTT

D: -
size: -
J: TRBJ1-3
V: TRBV4-1
CDR3: CASSQEFGGNTIYF
DNA: TGCGCCAGCAGCCAAGAATTCGGGGGAAACACCATATATTTT

D: -
size: once
J: TRBJ1-2
V: TRBV28
CDR3: CASYRPTNYGYTF
DNA: TGTGCCAGTTACAGGCCCACCAACTATGGCTACACCTTC

D: TRBD2
size: -
J: TRBJ2-1
V: TRBV19
CDR3: CASSIDGTSGFFNEQFF
DNA: TGTGCCAGTAGTATAGACGGGACTAGCGGGTTCTTCAATGAGCAGTTCTTC

D: TRBD2
size: few
J: TRBJ2-7
V: TRBV27
CDR3: CASSSIAGPYEQYF
DNA: TGTGCCAGCAGTTCCATAGCGGGACCCTACGAGCAGTACTTC

D: TRBD1
size: -
J: TRBJ1-2
V: TRBV28
CDR3: CASTQLRGRAYGYTF
DNA: TGTGCCAGCACCCAACTGAGGGGGCGGGCATATGGCTACACCTTC

D: TRBD2
size: -
J: TRBJ2-7
V: TRBV19
CDR3: CASGILAASSYEQYF
DNA: TGTGCCAGTGGTATACTAGCGGCGAGCTCCTACGAGCAGTACTTC